Listed here are 14 T cell receptor beta chains from one sample, sequenced in a study of molecular identifiers for immune sequencing clone quantification. TCRdb fed the PCR reads into MiXCR, producing one record per CDR3 protein. Of over 50,000 distinct CDR3 sequences listed, 35% to 40% are singletons. The material sequenced was naive CD8+ T cells from blood, with Jurkat cell RNA spiked in. Subset denoted: FACS-sorted CD8+CD4-CCR7+CD45RA+ naive T cells. Receptor source: a human donor in good health. Some libraries in this study had Jurkat cell RNA spiked in.

This clonotype was detected ten times or more. The chain uses TRBV12-3 or TRBV12-4 and TRBJ2-3, with 10 bases identical to TRBD2. This CDR3 contains 16 residues. J lost 4 bases, V lost 4 bases, and 8 bases had no gene match. CDR3 sequence reads: CASSSTGTSDPDTQYF. The CDR3 DNA reads as TGTGCCAGCAGTTCGACCGGGACTAGCGATCCAGATACGCAGTATTTT.

This clonotype was counted at least ten times. The chain joins TRBV12-3 or TRBV12-4 to TRBJ1-2; maybe TRBD1 (5 bases). The CDR3 has 16 amino acids. V shed 2 bases and J shed 5 bases, with 18 bases lying between them. CDR3 nucleotide sequence: TGTGCCAGCAGTTTACTGGTGGGGCGGTTGACTTATGGCTACACCTTC. Translation gives CASSLLVGRLTYGYTF.

Turning to this clonotype: Since the CDR3 does not end with the conserved phenylalanine or tryptophan, this likely comes from a read error. This chain joins TRBV5-1 and TRBJ2-1; 8 nucleotides agree with TRBD2. Trimming took 4 bases from V and 5 from J; bases not matched to a gene: 5. Per germline, CDR1 SGHRS and CDR2 YFSETQ. This CDR3 has 14 residues. The DNA for the CDR3 is TGCGCCAGCAGCCGGGAGGGCCCGGACAATGAGCAGTTCCTC. It translates to CASSREGPDNEQFL.

The rearrangement joins TRBV6-2 or TRBV6-3 to TRBJ2-7; no firm D call. CDR3 length: 14 residues. The V end was cut by 7 bases, the J end by 2 bases, with 15 bases between. Germline V gene sequence: CDR1 MNHEY, CDR2 SVGEGT. CDR3 sequence reads: CASTDWQSTYEQYF. CDR3 nucleotide sequence: TGTGCCAGCACCGACTGGCAATCCACCTACGAGCAGTACTTC.

Worth noting for this clonotype: A much larger clone lies a single base off, so this may be a read error. The rearrangement links TRBV18 to TRBJ2-5, with a tentative D call TRBD2 (5 bases). CDR3 size: 13 residues. Trimming pared 2 bases from V and 4 bases from J, leaving 8 bases between. Germline V gene data show CDR1 as KGHSH and CDR2 as LQKENI. This chain's CDR3 is CASSPNGRETQYF. CDR3 DNA sequence: TGTGCCAGCTCACCAAATGGGAGAGAGACCCAGTACTTC. Full variable domain (outside the CDR3, taken from reference TRBV18 and TRBJ2-5): NAGVMQNPRHLVRRRGQEARLRCSPMKGHSHVYWYRQLPEEGLKFMVYLQKENIIDESGMPKERFSAEFPKEGPSILRIQQVVRGDSAAYFCASSPNGRETQYFGPGTRLLVL.

The J gene is TRBJ2-5, the V gene TRBV28, with TRBD2 matching over 7 bases. Germline assignment: CDR1 MDHEN and CDR2 SYDVKM. The CDR3 has 14 residues. J was trimmed by 5 bases and V by 6 bases; bases with no gene match: 9. The CDR3: CASSASGVGETQYF. The CDR3 DNA follows: TGTGCCAGCAGCGCGAGCGGGGTTGGGGAGACCCAGTACTTC.

The CDR3 coding sequence is TGCGCCAGCAGCCAAGAAGATGTGTCAGGGAACACCGGGGAGCTGTTTTTT. Translating gives CASSQEDVSGNTGELFF. This sequence joins TRBV4-3 and TRBJ2-2; no reliable D call. This CDR3 region has 17 residues. V was clipped by 0 bases and J by 1 base, with 12 bases between them. Germline V lookup: CDR1 LGHNA, CDR2 YSLEER.

The table lists this clonotype with a few counts. V and J are TRBV6-2 or TRBV6-3 and TRBJ2-6; 8 bases are shared with TRBD1. Germline V gives CDR1 MNHEY, CDR2 SVGEGT. The trim removed 3 bases at V and 4 bases at J, leaving 11 bases unmatched. The length of the CDR3 is 18 residues. The CDR3 loop is CASSYGQGALVGANVLTF. In nucleotides, the CDR3 is TGTGCCAGCAGTTATGGTCAGGGGGCGTTGGTAGGGGCCAACGTCCTGACTTTC.

This clonotype has at least ten counts. The V call is TRBV7-2, the J call TRBJ2-5, with TRBD2 as a possible D gene (5 bases). Germline CDR1 and CDR2: SGHTA and FQGNSA. The CDR3 length is 16 residues. Trimming shortened V by 6 bases and J by 5 bases, and 22 bases separated the two germline ends. The CDR3 loop is CASRSVGGLSWETQYF. CDR3 bases: TGTGCCAGCAGGTCGGTGGGCGGACTCTCCTGGGAGACCCAGTACTTC. Full variable domain (remainder filled in from reference TRBV7-2 and TRBJ2-5): GAGVSQSPSNKVTEKGKDVELRCDPISGHTALYWYRQSLGQGLEFLIYFQGNSAPDKSGLPSDRFSAERTGGSVSTLTIQRTQQEDSAVYLCASRSVGGLSWETQYFGPGTRLLVL.

This clonotype appeared a few times. This chain joins TRBV12-3 or TRBV12-4 and TRBJ2-7, with D perhaps assigned TRBD1 or TRBD2 (5 bases each). The CDR3 extends over 18 amino acids. The V gene lost 4 bases and the J gene lost 2 bases, with 24 bases spanning the gap. CDR3 coding DNA: TGTGCCAGCAGTTCCCCTCTAGGGACGGAGTCCCTCACCTACGAGCAGTACTTC. This codes for CASSSPLGTESLTYEQYF.

In its sample, this clonotype was seen a few times. The V and J genes are TRBV7-8 and TRBJ2-1; 8 bases agree with TRBD1. V gave up 1 base and J gave up 10 bases; unmatched junction bases: 3. This CDR3 comprises 13 residues. Germline V gives CDR1 SGHVS, CDR2 FQNEAQ. The CDR3 region is CASSLGQGIEQFF. The CDR3 region has the DNA TGTGCCAGCAGCTTAGGACAGGGGATCGAGCAGTTCTTC.

As regards this clonotype: The CDR3 carries no conserved terminal phenylalanine or tryptophan, so it likely arises from a read error. V and J are TRBV27 and TRBJ2-1, with 7 bases identical to TRBD2. This CDR3 has 16 residues. Germline V gene data show CDR1 as MNHEY and CDR2 as SMNVEV (reference sequence). The junction had 9 bases not matched to a gene; V was cut back by 5 bases and J by 2 bases. For the CDR3, the DNA is TGTGCCAGCAGTCCCCTTACGGGAGGCCCCTACAATGAGCAGTTCATC. This encodes CASSPLTGGPYNEQFI.

About this clonotype itself: A read error is possible here, since a much larger clone lies one base away. The chain links TRBV7-8 to TRBJ1-1; D might be TRBD1 (6 bases). The germline gives CDR1 SGHVS, CDR2 FQNEAQ. The CDR3 length is 12 residues. The CDR3 region is CGSRLTGSEAFF. CDR3 DNA sequence: TGTGGCAGCAGATTAACAGGGTCTGAAGCTTTCTTT. The full variable domain, its missing parts supplied by reference TRBV7-8 and TRBJ1-1, is GAGVSQSPRYKVAKRGQDVALRCDPISGHVSLFWYQQALGQGPEFLTYFQNEAQLDKSGLPSDRFFAERPEGSVSTLKIQRTQQEDSAVYLCGSRLTGSEAFFGQGTRLTVV.

With regard to this clonotype: A read error may be the cause here, since a much bigger clone is one base away. The V gene is TRBV7-2, the J gene TRBJ2-1; weak D call: TRBD1 (6 bases). This CDR3 spans 14 amino acids. Germline lookup yields CDR1 SGHTA and CDR2 FQGNSA. The CDR3 sequence: CASSLAPRGDEQLF. The CDR3 region has the DNA TGTGCCAGCAGCTTAGCCCCCAGGGGCGATGAGCAGCTCTTC.